The clone carrying this T cell receptor beta chain was seen a handful of times. This sample is drawn from a study of T cells in Graves' hyperthyroidism and ophthalmopathy. Each diagnosis drew on symptoms, thyroxine, TRAb, thyroid ultrasound and orbital computed tomography findings. TCR beta CDR3 regions were amplified from RNA transcripts. The HTBI primer set served for first-round RT-PCR of the TCR CDR3. Each CDR3 protein is one row after TCRdb ran MiXCR on the multiplex PCR reads. The sample contains fewer than 650,000 distinct CDR3 sequences, roughly 14% of which appear only once. The CDR3 covers 12 residues. Germline loops: CDR1 LNHDA, CDR2 SQIVND (reference sequence). Trimming removed 3 bases from V and 8 bases from J, with 5 bases in between.

The rearrangement links TRBV19 to TRBJ1-6; D not certain. Sequenced input: blood. This sequence originates from a woman between 25 and 40 years old with Graves' hyperthyroidism that later progressed to Graves' ophthalmopathy. For the CDR3, the DNA is TGTGCCAGTAGTATTGGGGATTCACCCCTCCACTTT. This sequence encodes CASSIGDSPLHF.